This T cell receptor (beta chain) was sequenced in a study of T cell clones after liver transplantation. The table came from immunoSEQ multiplex PCR; TCRdb's copy has only in-frame clones and leaves some out. The table includes 68,000 or so clones, around 93% detected once. Germline CDR1 reads LNHNV; CDR2 reads YYDKDF (reference sequence). CDR3 length: 15 residues. V shed 1 base and J 8 bases; nucleotides not matched to a gene: 7. Sorting of unstimulated PBMCs yielded separate CD3+CD4+ and CD3+CD8+ fractions. The source of this sequence is a human patient who received a liver transplant. Some of these T cells may belong to the graft donor. This chain connects TRBV15 to TRBJ2-2; 7 nucleotides align to TRBD2. Sequenced material: CD4+ T cells from blood, taken about 25 months after liver transplant. The DNA of the CDR3 is TGTGCCACCAGCAGAGTGAGGCGGGAGATAGGGGAGCTGTTTTTT. Protein: CATSRVRREIGELFF.